The 18 T cell receptor beta chains given below trace back to one sample, sequenced in a study of cytomegalovirus exposure and HLA in healthy donors. Vbeta (60) and Jbeta (13) primers were used in the PCR. The method was immunoSEQ multiplex PCR; TCRdb's version includes in-frame clones alone and lacks a portion of them. The sample includes 120,000 or so clones, roughly 17% of them seen just once. Sequencing input: PBMCs. The receptors originated from a female donor in good health and CMV-seropositive.

This clone was counted only a few times. The rearrangement uses TRBV7-9 and TRBJ2-5; D remains unclear. V was cut by 3 bases and J by 1 base, with 6 bases left in between. CDR1 is SEHNR and CDR2 is FQNEAQ in the germline V gene (reference sequence). The CDR3 loop spans 13 amino acids. The CDR3 sequence is CASSFVSQETQYF. The CDR3 bases are TGTGCCAGCAGCTTCGTCAGCCAAGAGACCCAGTACTTC.

V and J are TRBV7-2 and TRBJ1-2, with TRBD1 matching 8 bases. This CDR3 spans 15 amino acids. CDR1 and CDR2 (germline): SGHTA, FQGNSA. V was clipped by 3 bases and J by 4 bases; unmatched bases: 7. CDR3 loop: CASSFDRGTPYGYTF. CDR3 DNA sequence: TGTGCCAGCAGCTTCGACAGGGGAACCCCCTATGGCTACACCTTC.

This clone was seen only a few times. The gene calls are TRBV7-9 and TRBJ1-2; 7 bases line up with TRBD1. Per the germline V gene, CDR1 is SEHNR and CDR2 is FQNEAQ (reference sequence). The CDR3 sequence is 17 residues long. V shed 0 bases and J 4 bases; nucleotides not matched to a gene: 11. CDR3 sequence: CASSLALGQGDPYGYTF. CDR3 DNA: TGTGCCAGCAGCTTAGCGTTAGGGCAGGGGGACCCCTATGGCTACACCTTC.

This clone occurred a few times. The V gene is TRBV9, the J gene TRBJ2-3; D gene uncertain. Per germline, CDR1 SGDLS and CDR2 YYNGEE. The ends were cut back, 4 bases at V and 7 bases at J, with 10 bases in the middle. The CDR3 runs 12 residues. The CDR3 DNA sequence: TGTGCCAGCAGCTCCAGTCTGTATACGCAGTATTTT. Protein: CASSSSLYTQYF.

The genes are TRBV13 and TRBJ1-2, with D possibly matching TRBD1 (6 bases). This CDR3 is 14 amino acids long. In germline, CDR1 is PRHDT, CDR2 FYEKMQ (reference sequence). Trimming took off 3 bases at V and 6 bases at J, with 14 bases between the two ends. The CDR3 bases are TGTGCCAGCAGCTTTGGGCAGGGGTACGATGGCTACACCTTC. Its translation is CASSFGQGYDGYTF.

This clone was seen a handful of times. The chain links TRBV29-1 to TRBJ2-7; a possible D gene is TRBD1 (5 bases). CDR1 is SQVTM and CDR2 is ANQGSEA in the germline V gene. The CDR3 has 13 amino acids. Trimming removed 6 bases at V and 5 bases at J, with 17 bases between. The CDR3 loop reads CSVRREDVHEQYF. As DNA, the CDR3 is TGCAGCGTGCGCAGGGAAGACGTGCACGAGCAGTACTTC.

Only a few counts were recorded for this clone. The chain combines TRBV30 with TRBJ1-6; 7 bases are shared with TRBD1. The CDR3 runs to 17 residues. Germline V gene sequence: CDR1 GTSNPN, CDR2 SVGIG (reference sequence). V was pared by 3 bases and J by 6 bases, with 14 bases of the junction left unmatched. The CDR3 spells CAWSAHRTGAVNSPLHF. DNA of the CDR3: TGTGCCTGGAGCGCCCACCGTACAGGGGCGGTTAATTCACCCCTCCACTTT.

This chain uses TRBV7-6 with TRBJ2-1, with 8 bases aligning to TRBD2. V gave up 5 bases and J gave up 10 bases; unmatched junction bases: 13. This CDR3 has 15 amino acids. The germline CDR1 and CDR2 sequences are SGHVS and FNYEAQ. CDR3 in amino acids: CASSPGLARSWEQFF. The CDR3 bases are TGTGCCAGCAGCCCAGGACTAGCCCGTTCGTGGGAGCAGTTCTTC.

J is TRBJ2-7 and V is TRBV9, with 8 bases identical to TRBD1. This CDR3 comprises 14 residues. The V and J ends lost 3 bases and 4 bases, in that order; junction bases with no gene match: 6. Germline loops: CDR1 SGDLS, CDR2 YYNGEE. CDR3 DNA sequence: TGTGCCAGCAGCGCAGGGGGCGCAACTTACGAGCAGTACTTC. This codes for CASSAGGATYEQYF.

The V and J genes are TRBV5-4 and TRBJ2-7; 10 bases fit TRBD2. V was clipped by 0 bases and J by 3 bases; unmatched bases: 3. The CDR3 loop spans 15 amino acids. The germline V gene has CDR1 SGHNT and CDR2 YYREEE (reference sequence). CDR3 sequence: CASSLVLAGDYEQYF. CDR3 nucleotides: TGTGCCAGCAGCTTGGTTCTAGCGGGAGACTACGAGCAGTACTTC.

J is TRBJ1-6 and V is TRBV4-1; D ambiguous. The CDR3 spans 16 residues. Trimming removed 3 bases from V and 0 bases from J, with 9 bases in between. Germline CDR1 reads MGHRA; CDR2 reads YSYEKL. Written as DNA, the CDR3 is TGCGCCAGCAGCCACCAAGAGAGCTCCTATAATTCACCCCTCCACTTT. Residues: CASSHQESSYNSPLHF.

This clone has only a few counts. V is TRBV4-2 and J is TRBJ1-2, with 10 bases identical to TRBD1. The CDR3 spans 16 residues. The V gene end was trimmed by 5 bases and the J gene end by 6 bases; junction bases not matched to a gene: 12. Germline values: CDR1 LGHNA, CDR2 YNFKEQ. CDR3 nucleotide sequence: TGTGCCAGCAGCTCGAGGACAGGGGGTCGGGTGGATGGCTACACCTTC. This codes for CASSSRTGGRVDGYTF.

V is TRBV7-9 and J is TRBJ1-1; possible D gene TRBD1, 6 bases. This CDR3 contains 16 residues. Trimming removed 1 base at V and 6 bases at J, with 18 bases between. Germline V gene lookup returns CDR1 SEHNR and CDR2 FQNEAQ (reference sequence). CDR3 DNA: TGTGCCAGCAGCTTAGAGGGCAGGGGATTTGTGGCTGAAGCTTTCTTT. Amino acids: CASSLEGRGFVAEAFF.

Only a few counts were recorded for this clone. The gene calls are TRBV4-1 and TRBJ1-5; TRBD1 might be the D (5 bases). The V end lost 1 base, the J end lost 4 bases, and 17 bases lay between the germline ends. Germline V gives CDR1 MGHRA, CDR2 YSYEKL. The length of the CDR3 is 17 residues. The DNA for the CDR3 is TGCGCCAGCAGCCAAGCTACCCCAAGCGGGACTAATCAGCCCCAGCATTTT. Translated, it gives CASSQATPSGTNQPQHF.

This clone was detected a few times. The chain employs TRBV6-5 and TRBJ1-2; D remains ambiguous. Trimming removed 0 bases from V and 8 bases from J, with 13 bases in between. The CDR3 spans 14 residues. Germline V gene data show CDR1 as MNHEY and CDR2 as SVGAGI. CDR3 coding DNA: TGTGCCAGCAGTTACTCCCACTGGGCATACGGCTACACCTTC. Translation: CASSYSHWAYGYTF.

A few counts support this clone. This chain links TRBV6-1 with TRBJ2-7, with 8 bases lining up with TRBD2. Germline V gene data show CDR1 as MNHNS and CDR2 as SASEGT. The trim removed 1 base at V and 4 bases at J, leaving 6 bases unmatched. The CDR3 has 15 amino acids. CDR3 DNA: TGTGCCAGCAGTGAAGGGGCGGGAGGTCGGTACGAGCAGTACTTC. It encodes CASSEGAGGRYEQYF.

The chain couples TRBV29-1 to TRBJ2-1; 7 nucleotides match TRBD2. Germline-derived CDR1 and CDR2 are SQVTM and ANQGSEA. The V and J ends lost 5 bases and 4 bases, in that order; junction bases with no gene match: 8. The CDR3 covers 14 residues. CDR3 DNA sequence: TGCAGCGTTCTGGGGGAGGGAAATTACAATGAGCAGTTCTTC. Encoded protein: CSVLGEGNYNEQFF.

V usage is TRBV28 and J usage is TRBJ1-1, with D possibly TRBD1 on 5 matching bases. The germline V and J ends were trimmed by 7 bases and 7 bases, with 19 bases remaining between them. Germline CDR1 and CDR2: MDHEN and SYDVKM. CDR3 length: 14 residues. The CDR3 sequence: CASIGRTKGFEAFF. The DNA of the CDR3 is TGTGCCAGCATCGGTCGGACAAAGGGATTTGAAGCTTTCTTT.